The sequence of this T cell receptor beta chain was determined in a study of radiation and T cells in renal cell carcinoma. Sequencing was performed with immunoSEQ multiplex PCR; in TCRdb, only in-frame clones are kept and a portion is missing. The sample contains around 170,000 clones, roughly nine tenths of which appear only once. Time point specified: blood 4 weeks post-SBRT, at nephrectomy. Treatment: 15 Gy SBRT to primary tumor, nephrectomy 4 weeks later. V was cut by 3 bases and J by 4 bases, with 9 bases left in between. The germline CDR1 and CDR2 sequences are KGHSH and LQKENI. The CDR3 sequence is 14 residues long.

The V and J genes are TRBV18 and TRBJ1-4; no reliable D call. Sequencing used blood, obtained from a patient whose treatment included radiotherapy and nephrectomy. The TCR originated in a woman between 50 and 59 years old with renal cell carcinoma. DNA of the CDR3: TGTGCCAGCTCACCGGGCACGAATAATGAAAAACTGTTTTTT. The encoded protein is CASSPGTNNEKLFF.